The clone carrying this T cell receptor (beta chain) occurred many times. The antigen remains undetermined. The data originate from a study of regulatory T cells in long-lasting Graves disease. Germline values: CDR1 DFQATT, CDR2 SNEGSKA (reference sequence). V shed 0 bases and J shed 4 bases, with 15 bases lying between them. The CDR3 is 15 residues long. Both iRepertoire HTBI primers and Arm-PCR of CDR3 regions were used to build the TCR beta libraries. TCRdb re-called the multiplex PCR reads with MiXCR, one entry per CDR3 protein. The repertoire includes roughly 500,000 distinct CDR3 sequences, roughly 12% of them detected once, and 10% sits in the top ten. General study results and limits: Persistent Graves' disease cases displayed lower TCR diversity than newly diagnosed ones.

The time point here: newly diagnosed GD, antithyroid drugs for less than 3 months. From RNA extracted from PBMCs, the TCR library was made. These sequences were also reported in another study, on T cells in Graves' hyperthyroidism and ophthalmopathy.

The sample was peripheral blood mononuclear cells (PBMCs), taken at new diagnosis, from a patient treated with antithyroid drugs. This chain joins TRBV20-1 and TRBJ1-2, with D possibly being TRBD1 (5 bases). The receptor was isolated from a man aged 30 to 39 with Graves disease. The CDR3 sequence: CSARDEGSGFYGYTF. The CDR3 bases are TGCAGTGCTAGAGATGAGGGGTCGGGGTTCTATGGCTACACCTTC.